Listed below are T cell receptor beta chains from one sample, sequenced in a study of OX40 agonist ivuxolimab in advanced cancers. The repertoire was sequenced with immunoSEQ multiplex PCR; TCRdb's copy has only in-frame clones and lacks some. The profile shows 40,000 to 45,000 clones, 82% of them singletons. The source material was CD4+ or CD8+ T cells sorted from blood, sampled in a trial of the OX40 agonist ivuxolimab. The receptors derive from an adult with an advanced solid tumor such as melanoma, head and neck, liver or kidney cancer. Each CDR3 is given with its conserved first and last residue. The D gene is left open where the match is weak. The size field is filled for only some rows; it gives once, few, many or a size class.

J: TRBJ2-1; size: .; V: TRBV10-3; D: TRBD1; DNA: TGTGCCATCAGTGAGTCTAGAATGGGACAGCCCTACAATGAGCAGTTCTTC; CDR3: CAISESRMGQPYNEQFF
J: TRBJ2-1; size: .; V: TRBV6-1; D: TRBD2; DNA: TGTGCCAGCAGTGAAGTTGGAGCGGGGGCCCTGGGTGGCTATGAGCAGTTCTTC; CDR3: CASSEVGAGALGGYEQFF
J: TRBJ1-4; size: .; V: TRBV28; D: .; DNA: TGTGCCAGCAGTACCCATTATGAAAAACTGTTTTTT; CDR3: CASSTHYEKLFF
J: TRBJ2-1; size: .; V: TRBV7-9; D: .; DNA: TGTGCCAGCACCCCAACAGGGTTGGGGGTCGCGGAGCAGTTCTTC; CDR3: CASTPTGLGVAEQFF
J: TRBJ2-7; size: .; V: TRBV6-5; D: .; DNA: TGTGCCAGCAGTAACTCAGGTTCAAGGCCCTACGAGCAGTACTTC; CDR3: CASSNSGSRPYEQYF
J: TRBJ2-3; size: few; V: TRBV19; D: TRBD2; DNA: TGTGCCAGTACCTCTGGGGAGGGGACAGATACGCAGTATTTT; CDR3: CASTSGEGTDTQYF
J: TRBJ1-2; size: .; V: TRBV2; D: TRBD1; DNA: TGTGCCAGCAGTGATAGCAGGGGGCGACCGTTAGGCTACACCTTC; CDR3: CASSDSRGRPLGYTF
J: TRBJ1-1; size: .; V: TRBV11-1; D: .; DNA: TGTGCCAGCAGCCCACGGATCCCTGAAGCTTTCTTT; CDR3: CASSPRIPEAFF
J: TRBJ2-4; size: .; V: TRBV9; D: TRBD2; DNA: TGTGCCAGCAGTAGTTCCATTTCGGGGGGAGGAAACATTCAGTACTTC; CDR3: CASSSSISGGGNIQYF
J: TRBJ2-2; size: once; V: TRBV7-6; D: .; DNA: TGTGCCAGCAGCTTAGACTCCCGAACGGCCGGGGAGCTGTTTTTT; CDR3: CASSLDSRTAGELFF
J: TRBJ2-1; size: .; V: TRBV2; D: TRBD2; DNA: TGTGCCAGCAGTGAAAGGGCGGGGGGGTCCTACAATGAGCAGTTCTTC; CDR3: CASSERAGGSYNEQFF
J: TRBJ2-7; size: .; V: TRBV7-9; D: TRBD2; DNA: TGTGCCAGCAGCCCCGAGCGGGAAGGGTCCTACGAGCAGTACTTC; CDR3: CASSPEREGSYEQYF
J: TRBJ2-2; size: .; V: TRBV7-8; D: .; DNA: TGTGCCAGCAGCTCAGGGGTGGGGGCGACCGGGGAGCTGTTTTTT; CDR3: CASSSGVGATGELFF
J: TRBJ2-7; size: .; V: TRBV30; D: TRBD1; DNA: TGTGCCTGGAGGGGGGACAGCCCTTACGAGCAGTACTTC; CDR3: CAWRGDSPYEQYF
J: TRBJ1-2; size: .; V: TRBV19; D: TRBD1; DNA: TGTGCCAGTAGTCGGGACAGGGGAGATGGCTACACCTTC; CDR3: CASSRDRGDGYTF
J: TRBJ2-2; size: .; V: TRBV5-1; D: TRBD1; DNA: TGCGCCAGCAGCTTGGTTTATTATGGGACAGGGGTCACCGGGGAGCTGTTTTTT; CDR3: CASSLVYYGTGVTGELFF
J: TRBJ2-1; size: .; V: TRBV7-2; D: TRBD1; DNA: TGTGCCAGCAGCTTAGTCGACAGGGGGCGAGAGCAGTTCTTC; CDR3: CASSLVDRGREQFF
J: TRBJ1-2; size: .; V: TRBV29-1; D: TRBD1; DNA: TGCAGCGTTGAAGATCCTCCGGGACAGGGAGGGGGTAACTATGGCTACACCTTC; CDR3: CSVEDPPGQGGGNYGYTF
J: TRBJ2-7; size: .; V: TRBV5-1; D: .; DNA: TGCGCCAGCAGCCCCGGAACTAGGGGTCTCGAGCAGTACTTC; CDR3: CASSPGTRGLEQYF
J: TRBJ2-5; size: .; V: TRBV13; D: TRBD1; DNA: TGTGCCAGCAGCTTCTCCCGGGACAGTTATCAAGAGACCCAGTACTTC; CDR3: CASSFSRDSYQETQYF
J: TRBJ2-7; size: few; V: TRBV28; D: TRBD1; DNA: TGTGCCAGCAGTTGGATCGGACAGGGCTTCAACGAGCAGTACTTC; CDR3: CASSWIGQGFNEQYF
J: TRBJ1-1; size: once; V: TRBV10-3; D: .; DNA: TGTGCCATCAGTGAAGGGGGGCGGGGCGGTGAAGCTTTCTTT; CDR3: CAISEGGRGGEAFF
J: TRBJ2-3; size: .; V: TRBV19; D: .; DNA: TGTGCCAGTAGTATGGCAGGGCCGCAGTATTTT; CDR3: CASSMAGPQYF
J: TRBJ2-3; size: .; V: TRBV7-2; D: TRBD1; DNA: TGTGCCAGCAGCTTAGACGGGACAGGGGGATCAGATACGCAGTATTTT; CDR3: CASSLDGTGGSDTQYF
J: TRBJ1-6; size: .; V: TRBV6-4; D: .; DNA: TGTGCCAGCAGTGACAGGGAGGTTTATAATTCACCCCTCCACTTT; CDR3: CASSDREVYNSPLHF
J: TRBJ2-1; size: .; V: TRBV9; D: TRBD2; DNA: TGTGCCAGCAGCGTAGTTGCGGGAGGGCCGCATGAGCAGTTCTTC; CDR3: CASSVVAGGPHEQFF
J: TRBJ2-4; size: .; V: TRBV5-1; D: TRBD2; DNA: TGCGCCAGCAGCTTTACCGATACTACAGCGGGAGTGAGGGGCGCAGACATTCAGTACTTC; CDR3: CASSFTDTTAGVRGADIQYF
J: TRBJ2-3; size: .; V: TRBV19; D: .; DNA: TGTGCCAGTAGTATTGGGGGGCGTACAGATACGCAGTATTTT; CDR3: CASSIGGRTDTQYF
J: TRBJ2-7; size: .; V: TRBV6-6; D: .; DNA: TGTGCCAGCAGGACCTCCTCGGTTGGGCGCTACGAGCAGTACTTC; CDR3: CASRTSSVGRYEQYF
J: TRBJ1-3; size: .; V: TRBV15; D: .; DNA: TGTGCCACCAGCAGAAAGACAGACTCTGGAAACACCATATATTTT; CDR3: CATSRKTDSGNTIYF
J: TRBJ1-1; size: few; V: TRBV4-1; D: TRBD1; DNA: TGCGCCAGCAGCCAAGGAACCGGGACAGTTAAAAACACTGAAGCTTTCTTT; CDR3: CASSQGTGTVKNTEAFF
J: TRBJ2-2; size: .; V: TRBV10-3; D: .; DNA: TGTGCCATCAGTGAGCCGTGGACTGCCGGGGAGCTGTTTTTT; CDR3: CAISEPWTAGELFF
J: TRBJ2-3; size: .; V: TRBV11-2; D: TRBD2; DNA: TGTGCCAGCAGCCGGACTAGCGGGAGTCCCGCAGATACGCAGTATTTT; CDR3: CASSRTSGSPADTQYF
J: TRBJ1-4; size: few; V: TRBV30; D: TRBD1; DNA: TGTGCCTGGAGCACAGGGGGCGATGAAAAACTGTTTTTT; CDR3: CAWSTGGDEKLFF
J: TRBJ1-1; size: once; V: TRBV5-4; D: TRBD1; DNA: TGTGCCAGCAGCCAGGGACAGGACCGCAACACTGAAGCTTTCTTT; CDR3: CASSQGQDRNTEAFF
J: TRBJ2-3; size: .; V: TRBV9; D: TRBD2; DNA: TGTGCCAGCAGCGTAGAGTGGCGGGAGGGCACAGATACGCAGTATTTT; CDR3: CASSVEWREGTDTQYF
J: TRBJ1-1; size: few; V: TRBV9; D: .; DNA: TGTGCCAGCAGCCCGGGCGACACTGAAGCTTTCTTT; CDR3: CASSPGDTEAFF
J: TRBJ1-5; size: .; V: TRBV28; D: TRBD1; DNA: TGTGCCAGCAGTTTCTCACGGACAGGGAATCAGCCCCAGCATTTT; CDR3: CASSFSRTGNQPQHF
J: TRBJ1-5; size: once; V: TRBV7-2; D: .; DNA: TGTGCCAGCAGCTTATTGAGGTTAGCAAATCAGCCCCAGCATTTT; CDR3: CASSLLRLANQPQHF
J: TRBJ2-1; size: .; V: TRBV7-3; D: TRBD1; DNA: TGTGCCAGCGTGGACGCCGGGACAGGGGGCCACAATGAGCAGTTCTTC; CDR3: CASVDAGTGGHNEQFF
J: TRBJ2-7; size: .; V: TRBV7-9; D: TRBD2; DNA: TGTGCCAGCAGCGGACGAGCGGGGGTCGGCTACGAGCAGTACTTC; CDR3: CASSGRAGVGYEQYF
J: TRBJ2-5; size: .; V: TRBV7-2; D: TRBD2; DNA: TGTGCCAGCAGCTTAGTCCGGGAGGGAGGGACCCAGTACTTC; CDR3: CASSLVREGGTQYF
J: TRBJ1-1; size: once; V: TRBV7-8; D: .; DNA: TGTGCCAGCAGCTTATTAGTGAACACTGAAGCTTTCTTT; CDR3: CASSLLVNTEAFF
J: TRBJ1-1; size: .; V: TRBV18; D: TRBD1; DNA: TGTGCCAGCTCAAACCGGGACAGGGGCGAAGCTTTCTTT; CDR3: CASSNRDRGEAFF
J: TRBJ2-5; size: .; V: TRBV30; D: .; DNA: TGTGCCTGGAGTGTAGGCGGAGAGACCCAGTACTTC; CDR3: CAWSVGGETQYF
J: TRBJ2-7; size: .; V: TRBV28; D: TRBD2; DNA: TGTGCCAGCAGAACTAGCGGGAGTTACGAGCAGTACTTC; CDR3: CASRTSGSYEQYF
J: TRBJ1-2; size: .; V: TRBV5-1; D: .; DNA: TGCGCCAGCAGCTCTGACTCCCGGCCCCTAGGTGGCTACACCTTC; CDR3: CASSSDSRPLGGYTF
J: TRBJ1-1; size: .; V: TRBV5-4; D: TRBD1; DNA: TGTGCCAGCAGCTTAGGAGGGGGCGGACCGGTCAACACTGAAGCTTTCTTT; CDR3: CASSLGGGGPVNTEAFF
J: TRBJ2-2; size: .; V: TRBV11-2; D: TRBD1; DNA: TGTGCCAGCAGCCCGACAGGGTGGGACACCGGGGAGCTGTTTTTT; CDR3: CASSPTGWDTGELFF
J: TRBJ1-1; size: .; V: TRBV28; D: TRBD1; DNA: TGTGCCAGCAGTCTCCCCCCCTTACAGGGGTTGGCTTTCTTT; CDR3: CASSLPPLQGLAFF
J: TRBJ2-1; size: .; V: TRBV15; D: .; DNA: TGTGCCACCAGCAGAGTACCTAAGGGATACAATGAGCAGTTCTTC; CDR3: CATSRVPKGYNEQFF